The 14 T cell receptor beta chains listed next were all sequenced from one sample in a study of OX40 agonist ivuxolimab in advanced cancers. The protocol was immunoSEQ multiplex PCR, while the TCRdb copy is restricted to in-frame clones and leaves out a portion. The sample lists 150,000 to 180,000 clones, roughly 94% seen once, with about 0.31% in the top ten. The sample was CD4+ or CD8+ T cells sorted from blood, taken in a trial of the OX40 agonist ivuxolimab. The receptor set was obtained from an adult with an advanced solid tumor such as melanoma, head and neck, liver or kidney cancer.

The rearrangement links TRBV20-1 to TRBJ2-5, with unresolved D. Germline loops: CDR1 DFQATT, CDR2 SNEGSKA (reference sequence). The CDR3 covers 11 residues. Between the trimmed V and J ends, which lost 2 bases and 4 bases, there was a span of 5 bases. The CDR3 sequence is CSARPGETQYF. The CDR3 coding sequence is TGCAGTGCTAGACCAGGAGAGACCCAGTACTTC.

This chain connects TRBV5-1 to TRBJ2-2; TRBD1 agrees at 12 bases. The CDR3 contains 16 residues. Germline V lookup: CDR1 SGHRS, CDR2 YFSETQ. V gave up 3 bases and J gave up 7 bases; unmatched junction bases: 7. The CDR3 sequence is CASSSGQGALGGELFF. CDR3 bases: TGCGCCAGCAGCTCGGGACAGGGGGCGCTAGGCGGGGAGCTGTTTTTT. Filled out from reference TRBV5-1 and TRBJ2-2, the complete variable domain reads KAGVTQTPRYLIKTRGQQVTLSCSPISGHRSVSWYQQTPGQGLQFLFEYFSETQRNKGNFPGRFSGRQFSNSRSEMNVSTLELGDSALYLCASSSGQGALGGELFFGEGSRLTVL.

This clone was seen just once. The chain's CDR3 is CASRENTEAFF. As DNA, the CDR3 is TGCGCCAGCCGAGAGAACACTGAAGCTTTCTTT. The chain is built from TRBV5-1 and TRBJ1-1; no clear D. This CDR3 comprises 11 residues. Looked up from germline, CDR1 is SGHRS and CDR2 is YFSETQ. Trimming stripped 7 bases from V and 1 base from J, with 5 bases between.

The chain links TRBV18 to TRBJ2-7, with D maybe TRBD2 (5 bases). Germline CDR1 KGHSH, CDR2 LQKENI. CDR3 size: 13 residues. V was trimmed by 8 bases and J by 0 bases, leaving 11 bases between them. The CDR3 DNA follows: TGTGCCAGCCGCCTAGGGAGCTCCTACGAGCAGTACTTC. It codes for CASRLGSSYEQYF.

V usage is TRBV6-6 and J usage is TRBJ2-7, with 12 nucleotides matching TRBD2. V was clipped by 6 bases and J by 2 bases; unmatched bases: 2. The CDR3 covers 14 residues. Germline CDR1 MNHNY, CDR2 SVGAGI (reference sequence). This CDR3 reads CASSRLAGAYEQYF. CDR3 DNA sequence: TGTGCCAGCAGCCGACTAGCGGGAGCCTACGAGCAGTACTTC.

The chain couples TRBV10-2 to TRBJ1-2; D is possibly TRBD1 (6 bases). The CDR3 runs to 16 residues. The ends were cut back, 3 bases at V and 5 bases at J, with 19 bases in the middle. Germline V lookup: CDR1 WSHSY, CDR2 SAAADI. The CDR3 DNA follows: TGCGCCAGCAGTGATCCGTTGGGGGGGGCCGCTTATGGCTACACCTTC. Translating gives CASSDPLGGAAYGYTF.

Comments on this clone: The same CDR3 also results from other DNA sequences found in this sample. The V gene is TRBV7-2, the J gene TRBJ2-7; D is undetermined. Germline CDR1 SGHTA, CDR2 FQGNSA. Between the trimmed V and J ends, which lost 2 bases and 4 bases, there was a span of 3 bases. This CDR3 contains 11 residues. DNA of the CDR3: TGTGCCAGCAGCTTACGGTACGAGCAGTACTTC. Protein product: CASSLRYEQYF.

The chain joins TRBV7-8 to TRBJ1-2; D ambiguous. The CDR3 contains 13 residues. From germline, CDR1 is SGHVS and CDR2 FQNEAQ. The V and J ends lost 4 bases and 4 bases respectively, with 10 bases between them. The CDR3 protein is CASSSSRSYGYTF. CDR3 bases: TGTGCCAGCAGCTCCTCGAGGAGCTATGGCTACACCTTC.

In nucleotides, the CDR3 is TGCGCCAGCAGCCATAGCGGGGGGGCTTACGAGCAGTACTTC. Its translation is CASSHSGGAYEQYF. The chain recombines TRBV5-1 with TRBJ2-7; 11 bases line up with TRBD2. The CDR3 spans 14 residues. Germline V CDR1 and CDR2: SGHRS, YFSETQ. V was clipped by 4 bases and J by 4 bases; unmatched bases: 4.

The genes are TRBV11-2 and TRBJ1-2, with D unresolved. V dropped 0 bases and J dropped 8 bases, with 16 bases sitting between them. Per germline, CDR1 SGHAT and CDR2 FQNNGV. This CDR3 comprises 15 residues. The CDR3 loop is CASSLEPISVLGYTF. In DNA, the CDR3 is TGTGCCAGCAGCTTAGAACCTATATCGGTCTTAGGCTACACCTTC.

The rearrangement joins TRBV14 to TRBJ1-1, with D hard to call. V dropped 3 bases and J dropped 1 base, with 6 bases sitting between them. The germline CDR1 and CDR2 sequences are SGHDN and FVKESK. This CDR3 spans 13 amino acids. The CDR3 loop reads CASSHLGNTEAFF. In DNA form, the CDR3 reads TGTGCCAGCAGCCATTTGGGGAACACTGAAGCTTTCTTT.

The chain carries TRBV5-1 and TRBJ2-2; 8 bases are shared with TRBD2. From germline, CDR1 is SGHRS and CDR2 YFSETQ. The length of the CDR3 is 17 residues. The V segment lost 0 bases and the J segment 0 bases; nucleotides outside the gene matches: 4. CDR3 residues: CASSLATSGTNTGELFF. The CDR3 DNA reads TGCGCCAGCAGCTTGGCAACTAGCGGAACGAACACCGGGGAGCTGTTTTTT. The variable domain in full, completed from reference TRBV5-1 and TRBJ2-2, reads KAGVTQTPRYLIKTRGQQVTLSCSPISGHRSVSWYQQTPGQGLQFLFEYFSETQRNKGNFPGRFSGRQFSNSRSEMNVSTLELGDSALYLCASSLATSGTNTGELFFGEGSRLTVL.

This chain links TRBV7-2 with TRBJ2-5, with 8 bases matching TRBD2. Germline-derived CDR1 and CDR2 are SGHTA and FQGNSA. With V trimmed by 4 bases and J by 5 bases, 12 bases remained unmatched. This CDR3 contains 16 residues. CDR3 sequence (DNA): TGTGCCAGCAGCTCATTCCGGGGGGGGACTGGCGAGACCCAGTACTTC. It codes for CASSSFRGGTGETQYF. The entire variable domain, with the rest obtained from reference TRBV7-2 and TRBJ2-5, is as follows: GAGVSQSPSNKVTEKGKDVELRCDPISGHTALYWYRQSLGQGLEFLIYFQGNSAPDKSGLPSDRFSAERTGGSVSTLTIQRTQQEDSAVYLCASSSFRGGTGETQYFGPGTRLLVL.

The chain employs TRBV5-1 and TRBJ2-3, with TRBD1 identical over 7 bases. The J segment lost 4 bases and the V segment lost 0 bases, leaving 8 bases of the junction unmatched. Per germline, CDR1 SGHRS and CDR2 YFSETQ. The CDR3 has 16 amino acids. The DNA for the CDR3 is TGCGCCAGCAGCTTGGCGGGCAGGGGGTGGGCAGATACGCAGTATTTT. This sequence encodes CASSLAGRGWADTQYF.